These 24 T cell receptor beta chains were all obtained from the same sample, sequenced in a study of CXCR3-negative and CXCR3-positive naive CD8 T cells. Researchers prepared the TRB cDNA libraries using 5' RACE with UMI labels. Reprocessing the 5' RACE reads, TCRdb reports a single entry for every CDR3 protein and omits DNA. The sample table includes fewer than 55,000 distinct CDR3 sequences. The sequenced sample consisted of naive CXCR3- CD8+ T cells from blood. Subset meaning: CD45RO-CCR7+CD27+CD95- naive CD8+ T cells lacking CXCR3 (TNR3-). The receptors shown here come from a human donor in good health. Some clones in this sample may be carry-over from other donors' samples.

The CDR3 is CASSAGTSGFETQYF. The chain uses TRBV27 and TRBJ2-5; the D call from TCRdb, TRBD2, cannot be confirmed without DNA. Germline V gene lookup returns CDR1 MNHEY and CDR2 SMNVEV (reference sequence). The CDR3 length is 15 residues.

The CDR3: CASSLRGPNQPQHF. The chain is built from TRBV12-3 or TRBV12-4 and TRBJ1-5; checking the TCRdb D call of TRBD1 is not possible without DNA. There are 14 residues in the CDR3.

This clonotype is called medium-sized based on its frequency. The genes are TRBV6-1 and TRBJ2-7; without DNA, the TCRdb call of TRBD1 cannot be checked. The germline CDR1 and CDR2 sequences are MNHNS and SASEGT. The CDR3 totals 15 residues. CDR3 protein: CASSELGTSSYEQYF.

The chain recombines TRBV4-2 with TRBJ1-1. Germline-derived CDR1 and CDR2 are LGHNA and YNFKEQ. The CDR3 is 13 residues long. Here the CDR3 reads CASSQGAASQAFF.

The chain employs TRBV28 and TRBJ1-5. The germline CDR1 and CDR2 sequences are MDHEN and SYDVKM. CDR3 length: 13 amino acids. The CDR3 here is CAHGSRGNQPQHF.

The chain employs TRBV10-3 and TRBJ2-5; TCRdb indicates TRBD1, and absent DNA this call remains unverified. The CDR3 runs to 17 residues. Per the germline V gene, CDR1 is ENHRY and CDR2 is SYGVKD. This CDR3 reads CAISESREIPPQETQYF.

V is TRBV20-1 and J is TRBJ2-1; lacking DNA, the TRBD2 call made by TCRdb goes unchecked. Germline V lookup: CDR1 DFQATT, CDR2 SNEGSKA (reference sequence). The CDR3 contains 18 residues. This CDR3 reads CSATATSDPRGAYNEQFF.

This chain connects TRBV5-5 to TRBJ2-1; TCRdb proposes TRBD2, but this gene call is untestable without DNA. The CDR3 loop spans 17 amino acids. CDR1 SGHKS and CDR2 YYEKEE come from the germline V gene (reference sequence). This chain's CDR3 is CASSLEGNRAPYNEQFF.

The chain joins TRBV4-1 to TRBJ2-1; the TCRdb D gene call, TRBD1, has no DNA to confirm it. There are 14 residues in the CDR3. Germline V lookup: CDR1 MGHRA, CDR2 YSYEKL. The CDR3 here is CASSHRAGIYEQFF.

V and J are TRBV6-2 or TRBV6-3 and TRBJ2-1; TCRdb's D call, TRBD1, is unchecked because there is no DNA. This CDR3 is 14 amino acids long. Per germline, CDR1 MNHEY and CDR2 SVGEGT. CDR3 region: CASNQQGASNEQFF.

Its frequency marks this clonotype as medium-sized. The chain carries TRBV11-3 and TRBJ2-2; TCRdb returns TRBD1, unconfirmable since there is no DNA. The germline gives CDR1 SGHNT, CDR2 YENEEA. The CDR3 consists of 16 residues. The CDR3 spells CASSPRGFSNTGELFF.

This sequence joins TRBV3-1 and TRBJ2-7; the D call from TCRdb, TRBD2, cannot be confirmed without DNA. Germline CDR1 is LGHDT and CDR2 is YNNKEL (reference sequence). This CDR3 contains 12 residues. The CDR3 loop is CASSQGRYEQYF.

This rearrangement joins TRBV7-9 to TRBJ2-7. Germline V gives CDR1 SEHNR, CDR2 FQNEAQ (reference sequence). The CDR3 has 12 residues. The CDR3: CASTMDSYEQYF.

The rearrangement links TRBV9 to TRBJ2-7; no DNA is available, so the TRBD1 call from TCRdb remains unchecked. The CDR3 sequence is 14 residues long. CDR1 is SGDLS, CDR2 YYNGEE, per germline. This CDR3 is CASSQRGPYDEQYF.

The V call is TRBV3-1, the J call TRBJ1-1; there is no DNA to check the TCRdb D call of TRBD1. This CDR3 has 15 amino acids. CDR1 is LGHDT and CDR2 is YNNKEL in the germline V gene (reference sequence). The CDR3 protein is CASSQEGLGDTEAFF.

The rearrangement links TRBV28 to TRBJ2-7; TCRdb gives TRBD2 as the D gene, but with no DNA this cannot be confirmed. CDR1 MDHEN and CDR2 SYDVKM come from the germline V gene. The CDR3 sequence is 13 residues long. CDR3 in amino acids: CASSFRTSYEQYF.

CDR3 loop: CASSPGQEAYEQYF. The chain joins TRBV5-4 to TRBJ2-7; TCRdb names TRBD1, which stays unverified in the absence of DNA. The CDR3 has 14 amino acids. Per germline, CDR1 SGHNT and CDR2 YYREEE (reference sequence).

The J gene is TRBJ2-1, the V gene TRBV15. CDR1 is LNHNV and CDR2 is YYDKDF in the germline V gene (reference sequence). CDR3 length: 17 residues. CDR3 protein: CATSSPISGSSYNEQFF.

The V call is TRBV2, the J call TRBJ2-2; TCRdb names TRBD2, which stays unverified in the absence of DNA. This CDR3 has 15 residues. Germline CDR1 reads SNHLY; CDR2 reads FYNNEI. The CDR3 loop reads CASSVERAYTGELFF. The full variable domain, in which reference TRBV2 and TRBJ2-2 provide the parts outside the CDR3, is EPEVTQTPSHQVTQMGQEVILRCVPISNHLYFYWYRQILGQKVEFLVSFYNNEISEKSEIFDDQFSVERPDGSNFTLKIRSTKLEDSAMYFCASSVERAYTGELFFGEGSRLTVL.

This chain links TRBV19 with TRBJ2-1; TCRdb calls TRBD2, which cannot be checked without DNA. CDR1 and CDR2 from the germline V gene are LNHDA and SQIVND (reference sequence). The CDR3 has 16 amino acids. The CDR3 protein is CASSGASGGYLNEQFF.

The chain is built from TRBV13 and TRBJ2-7. Germline V gene data show CDR1 as PRHDT and CDR2 as FYEKMQ (reference sequence). The CDR3 runs to 15 residues. The CDR3 sequence: CASSLLDSGLLEQYF. Together with reference TRBV13 and TRBJ2-7, the CDR3 gives the full variable domain: AAGVIQSPRHLIKEKRETATLKCYPIPRHDTVYWYQQGPGQDPQFLISFYEKMQSDKGSIPDRFSAQQFSDYHSELNMSSLELGDSALYFCASSLLDSGLLEQYFGPGTRLTVT.

This chain uses TRBV7-2 with TRBJ2-1; with no DNA, the TCRdb D assignment of TRBD2 cannot be verified. The CDR3 is made up of 13 amino acids. CDR1 SGHTA and CDR2 FQGNSA come from the germline V gene. CDR3 in amino acids: CASSSSSVYEQFF.

This rearrangement joins TRBV2 to TRBJ2-3. The germline V gene encodes CDR1 SNHLY and CDR2 FYNNEI. The CDR3 has 15 residues. CDR3 sequence reads: CASRIRGASTDTQYF. The full variable domain, in which reference TRBV2 and TRBJ2-3 provide the parts outside the CDR3, is EPEVTQTPSHQVTQMGQEVILRCVPISNHLYFYWYRQILGQKVEFLVSFYNNEISEKSEIFDDQFSVERPDGSNFTLKIRSTKLEDSAMYFCASRIRGASTDTQYFGPGTRLTVL.

The chain joins TRBV4-2 to TRBJ2-1; TCRdb gives TRBD2 as the D gene, but with no DNA this cannot be confirmed. Per germline, CDR1 LGHNA and CDR2 YNFKEQ. This CDR3 region has 15 residues. CDR3 amino acids: CASSQDGGEDNEQFF.